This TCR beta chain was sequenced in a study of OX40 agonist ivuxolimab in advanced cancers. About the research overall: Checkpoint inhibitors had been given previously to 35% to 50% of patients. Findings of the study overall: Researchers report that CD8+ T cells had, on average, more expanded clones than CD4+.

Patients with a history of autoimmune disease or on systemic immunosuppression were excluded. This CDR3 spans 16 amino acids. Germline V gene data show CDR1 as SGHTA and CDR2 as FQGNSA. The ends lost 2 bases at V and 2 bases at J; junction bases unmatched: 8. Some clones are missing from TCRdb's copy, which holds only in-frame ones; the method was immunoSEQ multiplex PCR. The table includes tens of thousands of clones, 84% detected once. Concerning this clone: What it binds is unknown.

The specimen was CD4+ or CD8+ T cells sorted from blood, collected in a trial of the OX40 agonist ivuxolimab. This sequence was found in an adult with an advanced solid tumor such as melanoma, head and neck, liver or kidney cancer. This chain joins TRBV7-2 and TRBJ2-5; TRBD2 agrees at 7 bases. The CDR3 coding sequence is TGTGCCAGCAGCTTACAAATGGGGGGGATTCAAGAGACCCAGTACTTC. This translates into CASSLQMGGIQETQYF.